The T cell receptor (beta chain) under discussion was sequenced for a study of T cells in Graves' hyperthyroidism and ophthalmopathy. The study, taken as a whole, reports: Most clonotypes expanded in thyroid above 0.001 were likewise present in blood.

V lost 6 bases and J 3 bases, leaving 5 bases between the germline ends. Germline CDR1 reads MDHEN; CDR2 reads SYDVKM. The CDR3 has 12 residues. RNA transcripts were the template for amplifying TCR beta CDR3 regions. A set of HTBI primers served as the primers for a first-round RT-PCR of the TCR CDR3. TCRdb used MiXCR to reprocess the multiplex PCR reads, holding one entry per CDR3 protein. The sample comprises hundreds of thousands of distinct CDR3 sequences, approximately 15% of which are singletons, and less than 3.5% rests with the top ten. Notes on this clonotype: Antigen: not known.

Sequenced: blood. The V call is TRBV28, the J call TRBJ2-2; D is unresolved. This TCR was sampled from a woman in her forties with Graves' ophthalmopathy. CDR3 amino acids: CASRRYTGELFF. CDR3 DNA sequence: TGTGCCAGCAGACGATACACCGGGGAGCTGTTTTTT. Using reference TRBV28 and TRBJ2-2 for the parts outside the CDR3, the full variable domain is DVKVTQSSRYLVKRTGEKVFLECVQDMDHENMFWYRQDPGLGLRLIYFSYDVKMKEKGDIPEGYSVSREKKERFSLILESASTNQTSMYLCASRRYTGELFFGEGSRLTVL.